One sample yielded the 23 T cell receptor beta chains listed below, sequenced in a study of CD8+CD57+ T cells in acquired aplastic anemia. Genomic DNA provided the template from which TCR beta VDJ and CDR3 profiles were obtained. TCRdb analysed the reads with MiXCR anew, one entry per CDR3 protein. This table has approximately 130,000 distinct CDR3 sequences, 30% to 45% appearing once. In patients chosen for sequencing, flow cytometry had shown CD8+CD57+ cell expansion. Sequencing input: sorted CD4+, CD8+, or CD8+CD57+ T cells (not recorded which) from PBMCs. The receptor source for this set is a human donor with aplastic anemia.

This clonotype was recorded many times. V gene TRBV2 combines with J gene TRBJ2-5; 12 bases are a match to TRBD2. V was clipped by 6 bases and J by 4 bases; unmatched bases: 6. Germline V gives CDR1 SNHLY, CDR2 FYNNEI. CDR3 length: 15 amino acids. The CDR3 region is CASSRLAGEVETQYF. Written as DNA, the CDR3 is TGTGCCAGCAGCCGACTAGCGGGGGAGGTAGAGACCCAGTACTTC.

The V and J genes are TRBV6-1 and TRBJ2-7; D gene uncertain. V was clipped by 6 bases and J by 0 bases, with 15 bases between them. The CDR3 contains 15 residues. CDR1 is MNHNS and CDR2 is SASEGT in the germline V gene. The CDR3 nucleotides are TGTGCCAGCAGACTGATGGGCAGGAGCTCCTACGAGCAGTACTTC. It is translated as CASRLMGRSSYEQYF.

This clonotype appeared many times. The chain joins TRBV11-3 to TRBJ2-7, with D uncertain. The V end lost 2 bases, the J end lost 4 bases, and 9 bases lay between the germline ends. This CDR3 has 13 residues. In germline, CDR1 is SGHNT, CDR2 YENEEA. The CDR3 here is CASSLRPYYEQYV. CDR3 DNA sequence: TGTGCCAGCAGCTTAAGGCCCTATTACGAGCAGTACGTC.

The chain uses TRBV10-3 and TRBJ1-3; 7 bases line up with TRBD1. The trim removed 2 bases at V and 7 bases at J, leaving 8 bases unmatched. This CDR3 region has 15 residues. From germline, CDR1 is ENHRY and CDR2 SYGVKD. This chain's CDR3 is CAISETTGYGNTIYF. The CDR3, as DNA: TGTGCCATCAGTGAGACGACAGGGTATGGCAACACCATATATTTT.

The chain uses TRBV2 and TRBJ2-1; 7 bases agree with TRBD1. Germline CDR1 and CDR2: SNHLY and FYNNEI. V lost 6 bases, J lost 8 bases, and 7 bases stayed unmatched. The CDR3 has 13 amino acids. The chain's CDR3 is CASRTGHKYEQFF. The CDR3 region has the DNA TGTGCCAGCAGGACAGGGCATAAGTATGAGCAGTTCTTC.

The V call is TRBV5-1, the J call TRBJ2-1, with D hard to call. Germline V gives CDR1 SGHRS, CDR2 YFSETQ. V gave up 0 bases and J gave up 9 bases, with 16 bases separating them. The CDR3 sequence is 15 residues long. This CDR3 is CASSLGRAGGGEQFF. The CDR3 nucleotides read TGCGCCAGCAGCTTGGGACGGGCCGGCGGTGGTGAGCAGTTCTTC.

There are many counts of this clonotype. This chain connects TRBV14 to TRBJ1-4, with D tentatively TRBD1 (5 bases). In germline, CDR1 is SGHDN, CDR2 FVKESK. The CDR3 sequence is 14 residues long. The ends were cut back, 4 bases at V and 12 bases at J, with 18 bases in the middle. CDR3 bases: TGTGCCAGCAGCCGATCTCGAAGGGTGGGGGAACTGTTTTTT. It yields the protein CASSRSRRVGELFF.

The table lists this clonotype with many counts. V gene TRBV6-2 or TRBV6-3 combines with J gene TRBJ2-1; D unclear. CDR3 length: 11 amino acids. Germline CDR1 MNHEY, CDR2 SVGEGT. V lost 8 bases to trimming and J lost 2 bases, with 4 bases between them. CDR3 DNA: TGTGCCAGCGGTCCCTACAATGAGCAGTTCTTC. Translated: CASGPYNEQFF.

This clonotype was seen at least ten times. This chain links TRBV20-1 with TRBJ1-2; 8 nucleotides match TRBD1. Per germline, CDR1 DFQATT and CDR2 SNEGSKA (reference sequence). Trimming cost V 0 bases and J 8 bases; bases outside gene matches: 11. The CDR3 loop spans 15 amino acids. The CDR3 sequence is CSAREPGQAFEGYTF. CDR3 coding DNA: TGCAGTGCTAGAGAGCCGGGACAGGCCTTTGAGGGCTACACCTTC.

This clonotype came up many times. The gene calls are TRBV19 and TRBJ2-6; TRBD1 agrees at 7 bases. Germline V gene data show CDR1 as LNHDA and CDR2 as SQIVND (reference sequence). The length of the CDR3 is 15 residues. V lost 4 bases to trimming and J lost 4 bases; unmatched junction nucleotides: 4. The CDR3 reads CASSTTGAGANVLTF. The CDR3 bases are TGTGCCAGTAGTACAACAGGGGCCGGGGCCAACGTCCTGACTTTC.

At least ten counts were recorded for this clonotype. This chain links TRBV27 with TRBJ2-5; D may be TRBD1 (6 bases). The CDR3 has 13 residues. Germline V gene data show CDR1 as MNHEY and CDR2 as SMNVEV (reference sequence). The V end lost 6 bases, the J end lost 5 bases, and 13 bases lay between the germline ends. CDR3 DNA: TGTGCCAGCAGGGCGGACAGCCGGGAGACCCAGTACTTC. Its protein product is CASRADSRETQYF.

This clonotype was seen many times. The chain joins TRBV5-8 to TRBJ2-3; D call uncertain. The CDR3 runs to 13 residues. Germline CDR1 reads SGHTS; CDR2 reads YDEGEE. V was trimmed by 0 bases and J by 2 bases, leaving 4 bases between them. CDR3 sequence reads: CASSLGPTDTQYF. The CDR3 nucleotides are TGTGCCAGCAGCTTGGGCCCCACAGATACGCAGTATTTT.

To note about this clonotype: A read error may produce the germline difference seen at one junction end. V and J are TRBV7-2 and TRBJ1-2, with 8 nucleotides matching TRBD1. CDR3 length: 14 residues. Looked up from germline, CDR1 is SGHTA and CDR2 is FQGNSA. CDR3 in amino acids: CASSPLTGEYGHTF. The CDR3 DNA is TGCGCCAGCAGCCCCCTGACAGGGGAATATGGCCACACCTTC.

This chain uses TRBV2 with TRBJ2-7; D is unclear. The germline V gene encodes CDR1 SNHLY and CDR2 FYNNEI. Deletions cut 8 bases from V and 7 bases from J, with 9 bases between. CDR3 length: 10 amino acids. The CDR3 DNA reads as TGTGCCAGCTCACCCTGGGAGCAGTACTTC. Translated, it gives CASSPWEQYF.

This clonotype was seen only a few times. At one end the junction does not follow the germline gene, possibly because of a read error. The rearrangement uses TRBV2 and TRBJ1-5; unclear D gene. Germline V lookup: CDR1 SNHLY, CDR2 FYNNEI. CDR3 length: 8 residues. DNA of the CDR3: TGTGCCAGCAGTGAGGCGGGATTT. This gives the protein CASSEAGF.

This clonotype was recorded at least ten times. This chain connects TRBV7-2 to TRBJ2-5; D is unclear. The CDR3 is made up of 14 amino acids. Germline CDR1 reads SGHTA; CDR2 reads FQGNSA. Trimming cost V 2 bases and J 0 bases, with 7 bases left between them. In DNA, the CDR3 is TGTGCCAGCAGCTTAAAGGTCAACCAAGAGACCCAGTACTTC. Translating gives CASSLKVNQETQYF. Filled out from reference TRBV7-2 and TRBJ2-5, the complete variable domain reads GAGVSQSPSNKVTEKGKDVELRCDPISGHTALYWYRQSLGQGLEFLIYFQGNSAPDKSGLPSDRFSAERTGGSVSTLTIQRTQQEDSAVYLCASSLKVNQETQYFGPGTRLLVL.

This clonotype came up many times. The genes are TRBV7-3 and TRBJ1-4; D uncertain. There are 12 residues in the CDR3. V was pared by 6 bases and J by 8 bases, with 10 bases between. Germline V lookup: CDR1 SGHTA, CDR2 FQGTGA. CDR3 sequence (DNA): TGTGCCAGCAGTCGACCGGGGGAAAAACTGTTTTTT. Translation gives CASSRPGEKLFF.

This chain links TRBV15 with TRBJ2-7, with D unclear. Trimming removed 0 bases from V and 3 bases from J, with 6 bases in between. The CDR3 contains 13 residues. CDR1 is LNHNV, CDR2 YYDKDF, per germline (reference sequence). This chain's CDR3 is CATSRDNGYEQYF. In DNA form, the CDR3 reads TGTGCCACCAGCAGAGATAACGGCTACGAGCAGTACTTC.

In its sample, this clonotype was seen many times. The V call is TRBV6-1, the J call TRBJ2-7; 9 nucleotides align to TRBD1. V gave up 7 bases and J gave up 2 bases; unmatched junction bases: 12. The CDR3 totals 16 residues. Germline CDR1 reads MNHNS; CDR2 reads SASEGT. CDR3 DNA sequence: TGTGCCAGCACACGGGACAGGGCGCTTTTGACCTACGAGCAGTACGTC. Protein sequence: CASTRDRALLTYEQYV.

This chain connects TRBV10-3 to TRBJ2-7; TRBD1 matches 12 bases. Germline CDR1 ENHRY, CDR2 SYGVKD. CDR3 length: 15 amino acids. V trimming: 10 bases; J trimming: 2 bases; junction bases outside the gene matches: 9. As DNA, the CDR3 is TGTGCCAGCTCACTAGGGACAGGGGGCACCTACGAGCAGTACTTC. It translates to CASSLGTGGTYEQYF.

This clonotype was seen ten or more times. V gene TRBV5-1 combines with J gene TRBJ2-1; 7 positions agree with TRBD2. The CDR3 consists of 13 residues. Germline CDR1 SGHRS, CDR2 YFSETQ. The junction had 3 bases not matched to a gene; V was cut back by 3 bases and J by 6 bases. CDR3 coding DNA: TGCGCCAGCAGCTCCTGGGGGGGCAATGAGCAGTTCTTC. This gives the protein CASSSWGGNEQFF.

The V and J genes are TRBV7-9 and TRBJ1-1, with D possibly TRBD1 on 5 matching bases. This CDR3 is 15 amino acids long. The V and J ends lost 6 bases and 5 bases respectively, with 19 bases between them. Germline V gene sequence: CDR1 SEHNR, CDR2 FQNEAQ (reference sequence). CDR3 amino acids: CASRPSAGQKTEAFF. CDR3 in DNA: TGTGCCAGCAGACCCAGTGCGGGGCAGAAGACTGAAGCTTTCTTT.

This chain joins TRBV7-8 and TRBJ2-3; 9 positions match TRBD1. After removal of 5 bases from V and 3 bases from J, the junction contained 6 bases not matched to a gene. The length of the CDR3 is 15 residues. CDR1 is SGHVS and CDR2 is FQNEAQ in the germline V gene. The DNA of the CDR3 is TGTGCCAGCAGCACTTGGGACAGGGAGACAGATACGCAGTATTTT. Protein product: CASSTWDRETDTQYF.